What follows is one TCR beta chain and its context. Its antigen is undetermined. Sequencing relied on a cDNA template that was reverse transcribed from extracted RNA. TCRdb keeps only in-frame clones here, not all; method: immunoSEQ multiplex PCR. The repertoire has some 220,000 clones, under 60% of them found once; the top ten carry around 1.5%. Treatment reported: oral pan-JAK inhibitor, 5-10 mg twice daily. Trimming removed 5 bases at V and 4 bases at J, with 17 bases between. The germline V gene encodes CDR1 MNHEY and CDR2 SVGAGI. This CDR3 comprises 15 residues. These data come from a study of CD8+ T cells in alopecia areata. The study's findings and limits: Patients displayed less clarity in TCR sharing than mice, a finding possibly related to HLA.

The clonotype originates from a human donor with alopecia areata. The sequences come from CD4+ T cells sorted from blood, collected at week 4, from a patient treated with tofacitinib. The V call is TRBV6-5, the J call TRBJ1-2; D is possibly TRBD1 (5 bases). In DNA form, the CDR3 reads TGTGCCAGCAGTGGACTCAGCGTTGGGGGCTATGGCTACACCTTC. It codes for CASSGLSVGGYGYTF.